The clone carrying this T cell receptor (beta chain) was observed many times. The antigen is not known. The data stem from a study of metastatic and nonmetastatic thyroid tumors. Notes on the study in general: In both blood and tumor samples, TCR beta diversity was reported significantly higher for malignant than benign nodules.

Patients had received no treatment of any kind before thyroid surgery. TCRdb re-clonotyped the PCR reads via MiXCR. Counted here are around 53,000 clones, approximately 22% occurring once; the ten biggest clones make up approximately 4%. This receptor was taken from a female donor with papillary thyroid cancer or a benign thyroid nodule (not recorded which). Some clones in this sample may be carry-over from other donors' samples. The sequenced sample was blood.

CDR3 nucleotides: TGTGCCAGCAGTTCAGGACTAGCGGCCTTTGGGGAGCAGTACTTC. Translation gives CASSSGLAAFGEQYF. The chain is built from TRBV27 and TRBJ2-7, with TRBD2 matching 10 bases. The CDR3 is 15 residues long. Germline trimming cut 4 bases from V and 7 bases from J; bases unmatched to any gene: 10. Germline CDR1 reads MNHEY; CDR2 reads SMNVEV (reference sequence).